These 24 T cell receptor beta chains were all obtained from the same sample, sequenced in a study of blood T cell repertoires in COVID-19. TCRdb keeps only in-frame clones here, not all; method: immunoSEQ multiplex PCR. The sample consists of 150,000 to 200,000 clones, about 83% of them appearing once. Sequencing was performed on peripheral blood. These receptors were taken from a human donor in a cohort sampled during active COVID-19.

This clone was counted only a few times. V and J are TRBV7-9 and TRBJ1-1, with a possible D match to TRBD1 (5 bases). The ends were cut back, 5 bases at V and 4 bases at J, with 8 bases in the middle. Germline V lookup: CDR1 SEHNR, CDR2 FQNEAQ (reference sequence). The CDR3 covers 12 residues. This CDR3 is CASSQGTTEAFF. The CDR3 DNA is TGTGCCAGCAGCCAGGGAACCACTGAAGCTTTCTTT.

The chain links TRBV4-3 to TRBJ2-7; the D gene is possibly TRBD2 (6 bases). With 0 bases removed from V and 3 bases from J, the gap between germline ends came to 12 bases. CDR1 is LGHNA and CDR2 is YSLEER in the germline V gene. There are 15 residues in the CDR3. The CDR3 DNA reads TGCGCCAGCAGCCAAGATTTTGGGGGGTACTACGAGCAGTACTTC. Protein sequence: CASSQDFGGYYEQYF.

This chain uses TRBV30 with TRBJ2-7, with TRBD1 identical over 8 bases. This CDR3 is 15 amino acids long. Germline V gene data show CDR1 as GTSNPN and CDR2 as SVGIG (reference sequence). After removal of 4 bases from V and 1 base from J, the junction contained 9 bases not matched to a gene. The CDR3 bases are TGTGCCTGGAATTGGGGACAGGCAGGATCCTACGAGCAGTACTTC. It translates to CAWNWGQAGSYEQYF.

In its sample, this clone was seen a few times. The chain has TRBV29-1 and TRBJ2-3; 10 bases align to TRBD2. Trimming removed 5 bases from V and 3 bases from J; junction bases left unmatched: 5. Germline assignment: CDR1 SQVTM and CDR2 ANQGSEA. The length of the CDR3 is 14 residues. The DNA of the CDR3 is TGCAGCGTTAGCGGGAGGGGGGTAACAGATACGCAGTATTTT. Its translation is CSVSGRGVTDTQYF.

This sequence joins TRBV6-5 and TRBJ1-1; TRBD1 matches 8 bases. Looked up from germline, CDR1 is MNHEY and CDR2 is SVGAGI. This CDR3 contains 13 residues. Trimming cost V 6 bases and J 7 bases; bases outside gene matches: 7. The CDR3 nucleotides read TGTGCCAGCAGACCTCCAGGGGGCGGTGAAGCTTTCTTT. Its protein product is CASRPPGGGEAFF.

V and J are TRBV3-1 (or the pseudogene TRBV3-2) and TRBJ2-5; 9 bases map to TRBD1. This CDR3 has 16 amino acids. Germline V gene data show CDR1 as LGHDT and CDR2 as YNNKEL (reference sequence). Losses at the gene ends were 5 bases for V and 1 base for J; bases not matched to a gene: 8. The CDR3 loop reads CASSSADRGLQETQYF. Written as DNA, the CDR3 is TGTGCCAGCAGCTCTGCGGACAGGGGACTCCAAGAGACCCAGTACTTC.

V is TRBV7-9 and J is TRBJ1-6; 8 bases fit TRBD1. V gave up 1 base and J gave up 7 bases; unmatched junction bases: 6. Germline CDR1 is SEHNR and CDR2 is FQNEAQ (reference sequence). The CDR3 runs 16 residues. This CDR3 reads CASSLGTGGINSPLHF. Here the CDR3 DNA reads TGTGCCAGCAGCTTAGGTACAGGGGGAATCAATTCACCCCTCCACTTT.

Concerning this clone: The same CDR3 is also encoded by other DNA sequences in this sample. This chain links TRBV7-8 with TRBJ1-2; 8 bases match TRBD1. J was trimmed by 2 bases and V by 3 bases; bases with no gene match: 5. Germline V lookup: CDR1 SGHVS, CDR2 FQNEAQ. This CDR3 is 15 amino acids long. In DNA form, the CDR3 reads TGTGCCAGCAGCTTGGGGGCAGGGGGCAACTATGGCTACACCTTC. Translating gives CASSLGAGGNYGYTF.

V and J are TRBV7-2 and TRBJ2-2, with a tentative D call TRBD2 (5 bases). The CDR3 sequence is 18 residues long. V gave up 2 bases and J gave up 1 base, with 17 bases separating them. Looked up from germline, CDR1 is SGHTA and CDR2 is FQGNSA. The CDR3 loop reads CASSLYLSLAGNTGELFF. CDR3 nucleotide sequence: TGTGCCAGCAGCTTATATTTGAGTTTGGCGGGGAACACCGGGGAGCTGTTTTTT.

The chain recombines TRBV9 with TRBJ2-2; TRBD2 matches at 9 bases. Germline V gene data show CDR1 as SGDLS and CDR2 as YYNGEE. The CDR3 length is 17 residues. After removal of 0 bases from V and 4 bases from J, the junction contained 7 bases not matched to a gene. CDR3: CASSVEIGGRATGELFF. CDR3 nucleotides: TGTGCCAGCAGCGTAGAGATTGGCGGGAGGGCCACCGGGGAGCTGTTTTTT.

The V call is TRBV18, the J call TRBJ2-1; the D gene is possibly TRBD2 (5 bases). V was clipped by 0 bases and J by 10 bases, with 10 bases between them. The CDR3 totals 13 residues. The germline gives CDR1 KGHSH, CDR2 LQKENI. The DNA for the CDR3 is TGTGCCAGCTCACCACCCGGGGTGATAGAGCAGTTCTTC. Translated, it gives CASSPPGVIEQFF.

The chain employs TRBV9 and TRBJ2-7; TRBD1 is a possible D gene (5 bases). Looked up from germline, CDR1 is SGDLS and CDR2 is YYNGEE. Trimming cost V 4 bases and J 7 bases, with 12 bases left between them. The CDR3 spans 12 residues. The CDR3 bases are TGTGCCAGCAGCACCCGACAGAGAGAGCAGTACTTC. This encodes CASSTRQREQYF.

This clone was found once. This chain connects TRBV30 to TRBJ2-3, with 7 bases lining up with TRBD2. This CDR3 is 13 amino acids long. CDR1 and CDR2 from the germline V gene are GTSNPN and SVGIG (reference sequence). V trimming: 3 bases; J trimming: 4 bases; junction bases outside the gene matches: 4. The CDR3 loop reads CAWRGGYADTQYF. For the CDR3, the DNA is TGTGCCTGGAGGGGGGGGTACGCAGATACGCAGTATTTT.

The chain uses TRBV9 and TRBJ1-4; 7 bases align to TRBD1. V was clipped by 2 bases and J by 5 bases; unmatched bases: 6. The CDR3 extends over 15 amino acids. Germline values: CDR1 SGDLS, CDR2 YYNGEE. The CDR3 reads CASSVGTDSNEKLFF. CDR3 nucleotides: TGTGCCAGCAGCGTCGGGACAGACTCCAATGAAAAACTGTTTTTT.

This chain connects TRBV19 to TRBJ2-5, with TRBD1 as a possible D gene (7 bases). CDR3 length: 15 amino acids. Trimming removed 2 bases from V and 0 bases from J, with 10 bases in between. Germline CDR1 is LNHDA and CDR2 is SQIVND (reference sequence). The CDR3 bases are TGTGCCAGTAGTATATTCAGGGGGGACCAAGAGACCCAGTACTTC. It specifies CASSIFRGDQETQYF.

This sequence joins TRBV28 and TRBJ1-1; 7 bases map to TRBD1. The V gene's germline CDR1 is MDHEN and CDR2 SYDVKM. This CDR3 contains 13 residues. J gave up 10 bases and V 5 bases, and 10 bases lay outside the gene matches. The CDR3 loop reads CASSKRQGGRAFF. For the CDR3, the DNA is TGTGCCAGCAGTAAACGACAGGGTGGTAGAGCTTTCTTT.

The chain recombines TRBV6-2 or TRBV6-3 with TRBJ1-1; D perhaps matches TRBD1 (5 bases). CDR1 is MNHEY and CDR2 is SVGEGT in the germline V gene. Trimming shortened V by 7 bases and J by 11 bases, and 17 bases separated the two germline ends. The CDR3 has 12 residues. CDR3 amino acids: CASTPGGAQAFF. In DNA form, the CDR3 reads TGTGCCAGCACCCCCGGCGGGGCGCAGGCTTTCTTT.

The rearrangement joins TRBV6-5 to TRBJ2-7, with D perhaps TRBD2 (6 bases). V was cut by 6 bases and J by 2 bases, with 11 bases left in between. The germline gives CDR1 MNHEY, CDR2 SVGAGI. The CDR3 is 13 amino acids. CDR3 sequence: CASSPGLPYEQYF. CDR3 nucleotide sequence: TGTGCCAGCAGCCCGGGACTCCCCTACGAGCAGTACTTC.

The rearrangement uses TRBV7-9 and TRBJ2-7; 7 bases line up with TRBD1. V dropped 5 bases and J dropped 1; count of bases not matched to a gene: 5. The CDR3 consists of 14 residues. The V gene's germline CDR1 is SEHNR and CDR2 FQNEAQ (reference sequence). The CDR3 reads CASSRWDRSYEQYF. The DNA for the CDR3 is TGTGCCAGCAGCAGATGGGACAGATCCTACGAGCAGTACTTC.

The V call is TRBV9, the J call TRBJ2-5; the match to TRBD2 covers 8 bases. Germline CDR1 reads SGDLS; CDR2 reads YYNGEE. This CDR3 has 16 residues. Unmatched junction bases numbered 6, after V lost 0 bases and J lost 2 bases. The CDR3 nucleotides read TGTGCCAGCAGCGTAGGTAGCGGGATCTTACAAGAGACCCAGTACTTC. Protein: CASSVGSGILQETQYF.

The chain links TRBV5-6 to TRBJ2-7; a weak D match, TRBD1 (5 bases). The V and J ends lost 1 base and 3 bases respectively, with 14 bases between them. The CDR3 is made up of 15 amino acids. Germline CDR1 is SGHDT and CDR2 is YYEEEE. The chain's CDR3 is CASSLTGDSFYEQYF. CDR3 coding DNA: TGTGCCAGCAGCTTGACAGGAGATTCCTTCTACGAGCAGTACTTC. Drawing the rest from reference TRBV5-6 and TRBJ2-7, the complete variable domain is DAGVTQSPTHLIKTRGQQVTLRCSPKSGHDTVSWYQQALGQGPQFIFQYYEEEERQRGNFPDRFSGHQFPNYSSELNVNALLLGDSALYLCASSLTGDSFYEQYFGPGTRLTVT.

The gene calls are TRBV5-1 and TRBJ2-1, with D possibly matching TRBD1 (7 bases). Germline V gene data show CDR1 as SGHRS and CDR2 as YFSETQ. The CDR3 contains 15 residues. V lost 0 bases and J lost 6, with 13 bases in between. This chain's CDR3 is CASSLARGRRNEQFF. Here the CDR3 DNA reads TGCGCCAGCAGCTTGGCCAGGGGGAGGCGCAATGAGCAGTTCTTC.

The CDR3 loop reads CASSPIIGQRYEQYF. The CDR3 coding sequence is TGTGCCAGCTCACCTATAATTGGACAGCGCTACGAGCAGTACTTC. V is TRBV18 and J is TRBJ2-7; maybe TRBD1 (6 bases). CDR3 length: 15 amino acids. V gave up 3 bases and J gave up 3 bases, with 15 bases separating them. CDR1 is KGHSH and CDR2 is LQKENI in the germline V gene.

This clone has only a few counts. The chain carries TRBV6-1 and TRBJ1-1; D gene unclear. CDR1 is MNHNS and CDR2 is SASEGT in the germline V gene. Between the trimmed V and J ends, which lost 3 bases and 7 bases, there was a span of 6 bases. The CDR3 has 11 residues. As DNA, the CDR3 is TGTGCCAGCAGTGACGGGATTGAAGCTTTCTTT. This encodes CASSDGIEAFF.